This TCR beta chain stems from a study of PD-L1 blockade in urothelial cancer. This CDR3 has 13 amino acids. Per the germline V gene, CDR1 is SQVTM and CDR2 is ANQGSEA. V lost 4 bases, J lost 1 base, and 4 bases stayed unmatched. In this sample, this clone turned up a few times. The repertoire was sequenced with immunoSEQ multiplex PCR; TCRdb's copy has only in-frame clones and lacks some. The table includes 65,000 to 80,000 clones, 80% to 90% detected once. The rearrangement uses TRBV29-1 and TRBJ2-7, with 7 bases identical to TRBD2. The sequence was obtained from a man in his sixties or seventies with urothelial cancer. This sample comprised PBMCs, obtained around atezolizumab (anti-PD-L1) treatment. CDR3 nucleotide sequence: TGCAGCGTTGGGGAGGGGCGTTCCTACGAGCAGTACTTC. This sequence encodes CSVGEGRSYEQYF.